This paragraph covers one T cell receptor beta chain sequence. The CDR3 loop spans 12 amino acids. The ends were cut back, 5 bases at V and 5 bases at J, with 10 bases in the middle. Germline CDR1 reads SEHNR; CDR2 reads FQNEAQ (reference sequence). The multiple sclerosis controls were treatment-naive patients affected by stable or active relapsing-remitting disease. The sample is drawn from a study of CD8 T cells in Susac syndrome. Random hexamers were used to reverse transcribe an amount of roughly 0.5 to 1 ug RNA. Across 54 Vbeta and 13 Jbeta, TCR beta CDR3 was amplified with immunoSEQ multiplex PCR. TCRdb re-derived calls from the immunoSEQ multiplex PCR reads in MiXCR, one entry per CDR3 protein. Of around 120,000 distinct CDR3 sequences listed, about 94% are singletons.

The specimen was CD4+ T cells from PBMCs. The chain is built from TRBV7-9 and TRBJ2-7; D ambiguous. This receptor was obtained from a human donor with multiple sclerosis. DNA for the CDR3: TGTGCCAGCAGCCCCCTGCCCAACGAGCAGTACTTC. As protein: CASSPLPNEQYF.